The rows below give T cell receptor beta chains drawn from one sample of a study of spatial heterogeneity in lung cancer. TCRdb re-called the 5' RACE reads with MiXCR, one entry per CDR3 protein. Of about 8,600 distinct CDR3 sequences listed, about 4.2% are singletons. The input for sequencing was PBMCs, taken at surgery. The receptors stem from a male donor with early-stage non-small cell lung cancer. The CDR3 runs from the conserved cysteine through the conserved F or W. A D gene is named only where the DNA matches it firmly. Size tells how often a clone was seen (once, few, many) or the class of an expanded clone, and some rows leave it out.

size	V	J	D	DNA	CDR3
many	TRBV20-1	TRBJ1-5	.	TGCAGTGCTAGGTCATCCTATAGCAATCAGCCCCAGCATTTT	CSARSSYSNQPQHF
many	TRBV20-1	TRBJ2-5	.	TGCAGTGCTAGAGTCTCGATCGTGTCAGAGACCCAGTACTTC	CSARVSIVSETQYF
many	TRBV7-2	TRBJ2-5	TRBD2	TGTGCCAGCAGCCTTCCATTAGAGGTCACTAGCGGGGGCCCTAGTCTTCGAGAGACCCAGTACTTC	CASSLPLEVTSGGPSLRETQYF
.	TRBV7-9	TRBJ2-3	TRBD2	TGTGCCAGCAGCGACTGGACTAGCGGAGTCACAGATACGCAGTATTTT	CASSDWTSGVTDTQYF
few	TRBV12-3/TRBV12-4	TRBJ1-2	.	TGTGCCAGCAGCACCACCCGGGGCCAGGGCTACACCTTC	CASSTTRGQGYTF
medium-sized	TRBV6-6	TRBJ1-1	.	TGTGCCAGCAGTTCCGCGATGGCGAACACTGAAGCTTTCTTT	CASSSAMANTEAFF
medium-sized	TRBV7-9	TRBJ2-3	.	TGTGCCAGCAGCCCCCCCGGGACGGGGCGCACAGATACGCAGTATTTT	CASSPPGTGRTDTQYF
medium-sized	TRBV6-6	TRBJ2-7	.	TGTGCCAGCAGTACAGGGTACGAGCAGTACTTC	CASSTGYEQYF
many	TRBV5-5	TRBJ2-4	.	TGTGCCAGCAGCGTAGGAGGAGGGAAAAACATTCAGTACTTC	CASSVGGGKNIQYF
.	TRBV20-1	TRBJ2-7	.	TGCAGTGCTAGAGATAGGAAGTTGGAGCAGTACTTC	CSARDRKLEQYF
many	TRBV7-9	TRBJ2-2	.	TGTGCCAGCAGCTTAGGGGCTGTCGGGGAGCTGTTTTTT	CASSLGAVGELFF
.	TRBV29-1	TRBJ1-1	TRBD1	TGCAGCGTTGCTGAGGGACAGGGCAGCACTGAAGCTTTCTTT	CSVAEGQGSTEAFF
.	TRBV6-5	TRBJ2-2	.	TGTGCCAGCAGGGTCCGGGCGAACACCGGGGAGCTGTTTTTT	CASRVRANTGELFF
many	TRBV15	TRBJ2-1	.	TGTGCCACCAGCAGAGATTTGGGTTACGAGAATGAGCAGTTCTTC	CATSRDLGYENEQFF
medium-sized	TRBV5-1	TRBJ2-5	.	TGCGCCAGCAGCGAGGGGACTGGGATTTTACAAGAGACCCAGTACTTC	CASSEGTGILQETQYF
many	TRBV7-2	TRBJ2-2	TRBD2	TGTGCCAGCAGCTCCCAAACCGGGACTAGAAAGGGGGAGCTGTTTTTT	CASSSQTGTRKGELFF